The present TCR beta chain was sequenced within a study of vaccination and CD4 T cells after COVID-19 (dated by TCRdb to 2022 to 2024). Regarding the study in general: Six males and four females were included in the convalescent cohort, with two Hispanic individuals, seven Caucasians, two Asians and one multiracial person represented. Culture stimuli were overlapping spike peptide pools from SARS-CoV-2 and from the common cold coronaviruses HCoV-NL63, HCoV-OC43 and HCoV-229E. Participants got two doses of the Pfizer-BioNTech BNT162b2 vaccine (n=8) or two doses of the Moderna mRNA-1273 vaccine (n=2). Post-COVID blood samples from convalescent patients were collected a median of around 110 days after diagnosis, with a range of 35 to 161 days. Control cultures used a CEFX viral epitope pool as positive control, an HIV-1 Nef peptide pool as negative control, or no peptide. In around 9 COVID-19 convalescent patients and a few infection-naive healthy vaccine recipients, researchers compared the spike-specific CD4+ TCR repertoire from before mRNA vaccination with the repertoire from after. Post-vaccine blood samples were taken a median of roughly 72 days after the second vaccine dose, with a range of about 13 to 241 days.

As concerns this clonotype: The antigen it binds to is not known. The input lacks base qualities; no much larger clone sits a single base away.

This specimen's treatment or condition label, interpreted: approximately 9-day PBMC culture with coronavirus spike peptide pools or control peptides (ViraFEST assay). The ViraFEST assay was used in the study, in which antigen-specific T cells were expanded with peptide pools and expanded clonotypes were subsequently identified by TCR sequencing. Negative nucleocapsid antibody tests before and after vaccination confirmed that the healthy vaccine recipients had no prior SARS-CoV-2 infection. About 1.8 million PBMCs per well were cultured in IMDM with roughly 5.5% human AB serum and approximately 9.1 IU/ml IL-2, plus 10 ug/ml peptide pools. Half of the culture medium was replaced with fresh IL-2-containing medium on days 3 and 7. After around 10 days of culture, CD4+ T cells were isolated by negative selection using the EasySep CD4+ T cell isolation kit. PBMCs were separated from whole blood using Ficoll-Paque Plus gradient centrifugation and then either used fresh or cryopreserved at -140C. In general, triplicate wells were set up for every culture condition.

The receptor library was made with PCR. DNA from cultured CD4+ T cells was subjected to TCR sequencing with the Oncomine TCR Beta short-read assay at the Johns Hopkins FTIC core. The QIAamp micro DNA kit was used to extract genomic DNA from the cultured CD4+ T cells. Oncomine TCR Beta libraries from cultured CD4+ T cells were pooled using unique dual indexes and sequenced on an Illumina iSeq 100. Per the original workflow: Non-productive sequences were removed, and CDR3s that did not start with C, did not end with F or W, or were shorter than 7 amino acids were discarded. The MANAFEST web application was used to identify antigen-specific clonotypes by comparing peptide-stimulated wells against reference wells and other culture wells. For a clone to be called positive, the clone needed an FDR below 0.05, an odds ratio above 5, and a productive frequency above 0.1% in at least two of three replicate wells. Clonotypes that were significantly expanded in both SARS-CoV-2 spike wells and at least one common cold coronavirus spike condition were defined as cross-reactive. Similarity between CDR3 sequences was evaluated in R version 3.6.1 using Levenshtein distances (stringdist) and unrooted phylogenetic trees (ape). TCRdb reprocessing: public reads trimmed at Q25 with fastp, clones called with MiXCR, in-frame beta chains kept. Each CDR3 protein appears once, grouped with its most common genes and DNA. What appears here as the V and J calls and clone size reflects TCRdb's work, not the paper's. In this sample the table shows around 15,000 distinct CDR3 sequences, approximately 50% of which occur a single time. The ten largest clones capture about a fifth of the sample.

Measured from the cysteine to the phenylalanine, the CDR3 is 12 residues long. Left in the record is the CDR3 DNA by itself, 36 bases read in frame from the first base. Sequences DFQATT (CDR1) and SNEGSKA (CDR2) are obtained from the germline V gene (reference sequence). Trimming removed 2 bases from V and 4 bases from J, leaving 8 bases between the germline ends. Broad study findings and their caveats: Among convalescent patients, a median about 86% of the SARS-CoV-2-reactive clones seen after vaccination appeared only after vaccination, which suggests priming specific to the vaccine. In convalescent patients, nearly all vaccine-specific clones (304 of 307) were found to be mono-reactive for SARS-CoV-2 spike rather than cross-reactive with common cold coronaviruses. The study included relatively few convalescent patients and did not analyze early timepoints after natural infection. The median number of SARS-CoV-2-reactive clonotypes rose from 21 after infection to roughly 38 after vaccination, but the change was not significant.

The sequence links TRBV20-1 to TRBJ1-2; the D gene cannot be named for sure. Sequencing was performed on CD4+ T cells from blood, cultured in vitro, taken before SARS-CoV-2 vaccination. This sequence was found in a human donor who received a COVID-19 vaccine. Here the CDR3 is given as CSARRTGYGYTF. In nucleotides, the sequence is TGCAGTGCTAGAAGGACGGGCTATGGCTACACCTTC.